These 8 T cell receptor beta chains were all obtained from the same sample, sequenced in a study of pediatric ulcerative colitis. The protocol was immunoSEQ multiplex PCR, while the TCRdb copy is restricted to in-frame clones and leaves out a portion. The sample carries 64,000 or so clones, 77% recorded once. The sequenced sample consisted of blood. The receptor set was obtained from a boy aged 5-17 years with moderate ulcerative colitis.

In DNA form, the CDR3 reads TGTGCCAGCAGCTTGGCGATGGACGCTGGCGGAAACACCATATATTTT. As protein: CASSLAMDAGGNTIYF. V is TRBV5-6 and J is TRBJ1-3; no firm D call. The germline CDR1 and CDR2 sequences are SGHDT and YYEEEE. The CDR3 sequence is 16 residues long. V lost 0 bases to trimming and J lost 4 bases, with 14 bases between them.

This sequence joins TRBV7-9 and TRBJ2-1; D might be TRBD1 (6 bases). Germline V CDR1 and CDR2: SEHNR, FQNEAQ (reference sequence). The CDR3 length is 13 residues. The V and J ends lost 1 base and 15 bases respectively, with 16 bases between them. The CDR3 DNA reads as TGTGCCAGCAGCTTAGGTAACAGGGACACCCCGTTCTTC. This encodes CASSLGNRDTPFF.

This clone was detected only a few times. The V and J genes are TRBV4-1 and TRBJ1-5; TRBD1 is a possible D gene (6 bases). Germline V CDR1 and CDR2: MGHRA, YSYEKL. The V end lost 4 bases, the J end lost 6 bases, and 19 bases lay between the germline ends. This CDR3 is built from 16 residues. The CDR3: CASSPQWARGPQPQHF. CDR3 DNA: TGCGCCAGCAGCCCACAGTGGGCCAGGGGACCTCAGCCCCAGCATTTT.

V usage is TRBV7-2 and J usage is TRBJ1-3, with unresolved D. Germline V gives CDR1 SGHTA, CDR2 FQGNSA. The V and J ends lost 8 bases and 0 bases respectively, with 11 bases between them. The CDR3 is 14 residues long. CDR3 protein: CASGWRRSGNTIYF. CDR3 in DNA: TGTGCCAGCGGATGGCGCCGCTCTGGAAACACCATATATTTT.

The V and J genes are TRBV7-8 and TRBJ2-1; D is unclear. The germline V and J ends were trimmed by 4 bases and 4 bases, with 11 bases remaining between them. The CDR3 is made up of 14 amino acids. The germline V gene has CDR1 SGHVS and CDR2 FQNEAQ. CDR3 nucleotides: TGTGCCAGCAGCTGGTCCCAGAATTACAATGAGCAGTTCTTC. Its protein product is CASSWSQNYNEQFF.

V is TRBV5-1 and J is TRBJ2-7, with 14 bases matching TRBD2. Losses at the gene ends were 0 bases for V and 2 bases for J; bases not matched to a gene: 10. This CDR3 has 19 residues. Germline V gene lookup returns CDR1 SGHRS and CDR2 YFSETQ. The CDR3 loop reads CASSLAWTSGGNKPYEQYF. CDR3 bases: TGCGCCAGCAGCTTGGCTTGGACTAGCGGGGGGAACAAACCCTACGAGCAGTACTTC.

The chain recombines TRBV16 with TRBJ2-7; D unresolved. The V end lost 3 bases, the J end lost 9 bases, and 9 bases lay between the germline ends. Germline V gives CDR1 KGHSY, CDR2 FQNENV. CDR3 length equals 11 residues. CDR3 loop: CASSHQQMQYF. The CDR3 DNA reads as TGTGCCAGCAGCCACCAGCAGATGCAGTACTTC.

The chain recombines TRBV5-1 with TRBJ2-5; D possibly corresponds to TRBD2 (5 bases). The CDR3 extends over 15 amino acids. Germline values: CDR1 SGHRS, CDR2 YFSETQ. Trimming left V 5 bases short and J 6 bases short, with 20 bases between. This CDR3 reads CASSLGSAERQTQYF. The CDR3 DNA follows: TGCGCCAGCAGTTTAGGTTCGGCAGAGCGGCAGACCCAGTACTTC. Looking up the rest from reference TRBV5-1 and TRBJ2-5 gives the full variable domain: KAGVTQTPRYLIKTRGQQVTLSCSPISGHRSVSWYQQTPGQGLQFLFEYFSETQRNKGNFPGRFSGRQFSNSRSEMNVSTLELGDSALYLCASSLGSAERQTQYFGPGTRLLVL.